The next 8 T cell receptor beta chains were all read from a single sample in a study of cytomegalovirus exposure and HLA in healthy donors. Assay: immunoSEQ multiplex PCR; the TCRdb copy retains only in-frame clones and omits some. Of about 150,000 clones in the sample, roughly 89% were seen once. Sequenced input: PBMCs. Receptors were obtained from a woman in her late teens or twenties in good health and CMV-seropositive.

This clone came up once. The chain employs TRBV10-1 and TRBJ1-2, with 12 nucleotides matching TRBD1. V shed 3 bases, J shed 3 bases, and the junction held 8 bases outside the gene matches. CDR3 length: 17 amino acids. Germline values: CDR1 WNHNN, CDR2 SYGVQD (reference sequence). CDR3 nucleotide sequence: TGCGCCAGCAGTGACGCAACCGGGACAGGGGGCCACTATGGCTACACCTTC. It yields the protein CASSDATGTGGHYGYTF.

This chain joins TRBV7-2 and TRBJ1-2; D uncertain. Trimming left V 1 base short and J 8 bases short, with 23 bases between. Germline V CDR1 and CDR2: SGHTA, FQGNSA. This CDR3 is 17 amino acids long. DNA of the CDR3: TGTGCCAGCAGCTTAGGGCCAGGTTTAAACCACCTTGGAGGCTACACCTTC. Translating it yields CASSLGPGLNHLGGYTF. Full variable domain (rest looked up from reference TRBV7-2 and TRBJ1-2): GAGVSQSPSNKVTEKGKDVELRCDPISGHTALYWYRQSLGQGLEFLIYFQGNSAPDKSGLPSDRFSAERTGGSVSTLTIQRTQQEDSAVYLCASSLGPGLNHLGGYTFGSGTRLTVV.

Only one count was recorded for this clone. The gene calls are TRBV11-2 and TRBJ1-2, with D unclear. The V end lost 3 bases, the J end lost 4 bases, and 6 bases lay between the germline ends. Germline CDR1 SGHAT, CDR2 FQNNGV. There are 12 residues in the CDR3. DNA of the CDR3: TGTGCCAGCAGCTTTCCCAGCTATGGCTACACCTTC. It is translated as CASSFPSYGYTF.

The rearrangement uses TRBV7-8 and TRBJ1-2; D might be TRBD1 (6 bases). CDR3 length: 13 amino acids. The germline gives CDR1 SGHVS, CDR2 FQNEAQ. Trimming removed 4 bases from V and 8 bases from J, with 14 bases in between. CDR3 amino acids: CASSSQGLSGYTF. DNA for the CDR3: TGTGCCAGCAGCTCACAGGGTTTATCCGGCTACACCTTC.

The genes are TRBV12-5 and TRBJ2-2; the D gene is possibly TRBD2 (5 bases). The CDR3 totals 17 residues. Per germline, CDR1 LGHNT and CDR2 FRNRAP. The V gene lost 1 base and the J gene lost 0 bases, with 12 bases spanning the gap. The CDR3 sequence is CASGLAGLGANTGELFF. The CDR3 region has the DNA TGTGCTAGTGGTTTGGCCGGACTGGGCGCGAACACCGGGGAGCTGTTTTTT.

V and J are TRBV27 and TRBJ2-2; 11 positions match TRBD1. J was trimmed by 4 bases and V by 4 bases; bases with no gene match: 5. CDR3 length: 16 amino acids. CDR1 and CDR2 (germline): MNHEY, SMNVEV (reference sequence). CDR3 bases: TGTGCCAGCAGTTACCGGGACAGGGGGGCCACCGGGGAGCTGTTTTTT. Translating gives CASSYRDRGATGELFF.

This clone appeared once. The chain joins TRBV19 to TRBJ2-7; TRBD2 matches at 10 bases. The junction had 5 bases not matched to a gene; V was cut back by 3 bases and J by 3 bases. CDR3 length: 15 amino acids. Germline V CDR1 and CDR2: LNHDA, SQIVND (reference sequence). In DNA, the CDR3 is TGTGCCAGTAGTATGGGTAGCGGGGGGAGCTACGAGCAGTACTTC. The encoded protein is CASSMGSGGSYEQYF.

V and J are TRBV5-1 and TRBJ2-2, with 9 nucleotides matching TRBD2. CDR3 length: 14 residues. Germline V gene sequence: CDR1 SGHRS, CDR2 YFSETQ. Unmatched junction bases numbered 6, after V lost 5 bases and J lost 7 bases. The CDR3 DNA sequence: TGCGCCAGCAGGGATAGCGGGGGCGTCGGGGAGCTGTTTTTT. It codes for CASRDSGGVGELFF.